Presented here are 29 T cell receptor beta chains from one specimen sequenced in a study of blood T cell repertoires in COVID-19. Sequencing used immunoSEQ multiplex PCR; TCRdb keeps in-frame clones, though not all of them. The sample holds around 310,000 clones; around 87% are singletons and the top ten take 3.5% to 4.5%. Input material: peripheral blood. These receptor sequences come from a woman aged 45-65 years with active or convalescent COVID-19.

A note on this clone: This CDR3 is also generated by other DNA sequences in the sample. V is TRBV30 and J is TRBJ2-7; possible D gene TRBD1, 5 bases. The V end was cut by 0 bases, the J end by 3 bases, with 12 bases between. CDR1 is GTSNPN, CDR2 SVGIG, per germline (reference sequence). This CDR3 is 14 amino acids long. CDR3 in amino acids: CAWSVGQGSYEQYF. In nucleotides, the CDR3 is TGTGCCTGGAGTGTTGGCCAGGGTAGCTACGAGCAGTACTTC.

V is TRBV4-3 and J is TRBJ1-2; D unclear. This CDR3 is 15 amino acids long. CDR1 LGHNA and CDR2 YSLEER come from the germline V gene. Trimming removed 0 bases at V and 4 bases at J, with 12 bases between. The CDR3 is CASSQDLQVFYGYTF. In nucleotides, the CDR3 is TGCGCCAGCAGCCAAGATCTTCAGGTTTTCTATGGCTACACCTTC.

The V gene is TRBV7-8, the J gene TRBJ2-7, with D possibly TRBD2 on 7 matching bases. From germline, CDR1 is SGHVS and CDR2 FQNEAQ. The CDR3 is 15 amino acids. Trimming stripped 4 bases from V and 2 bases from J, with 15 bases between. Here the CDR3 reads CASSSYGGPTYEQYF. DNA of the CDR3: TGTGCCAGCAGCTCCTACGGGGGGCCGACCTACGAGCAGTACTTC.

The J gene is TRBJ2-2, the V gene TRBV14; tentatively, D is TRBD2 (6 bases). CDR3 length: 14 residues. The V end lost 6 bases, the J end lost 6 bases, and 14 bases lay between the germline ends. Germline CDR1 and CDR2: SGHDN and FVKESK. CDR3 nucleotide sequence: TGTGCCAGCAGACCGGAGGGCTTTTCCGGGGAGCTGTTTTTT. It codes for CASRPEGFSGELFF. Full variable domain (outside the CDR3, taken from reference TRBV14 and TRBJ2-2): EAGVTQFPSHSVIEKGQTVTLRCDPISGHDNLYWYRRVMGKEIKFLLHFVKESKQDESGMPNNRFLAERTGGTYSTLKVQPAELEDSGVYFCASRPEGFSGELFFGEGSRLTVL.

The rearrangement uses TRBV3-1 (or the pseudogene TRBV3-2) and TRBJ2-7; 8 bases align to TRBD2. Germline V gives CDR1 LGHDT, CDR2 YNNKEL (reference sequence). This CDR3 region has 13 residues. Trimming cost V 4 bases and J 7 bases; bases outside gene matches: 6. The CDR3 bases are TGTGCCAGCAGCCCCACGGGGGGGCGGGAGCAGTACTTC. Protein sequence: CASSPTGGREQYF.

The J gene is TRBJ1-1, the V gene TRBV7-8; possibly TRBD1 for D (5 bases). The V end lost 5 bases, the J end lost 2 bases, and 12 bases lay between the germline ends. Germline V gene lookup returns CDR1 SGHVS and CDR2 FQNEAQ. CDR3 length equals 14 residues. CDR3 sequence reads: CASSPRGGNTEAFF. CDR3 DNA sequence: TGTGCCAGCAGCCCGCGGGGCGGAAACACTGAAGCTTTCTTT.

The V and J genes are TRBV4-2 and TRBJ2-7; 9 bases align to TRBD1. V shed 5 bases, J shed 2 bases, and the junction held 7 bases outside the gene matches. CDR3 size: 15 residues. Germline CDR1 is LGHNA and CDR2 is YNFKEQ. CDR3 protein: CASSNPGQGPYEQYF. The CDR3 DNA is TGTGCCAGCAGCAACCCCGGACAGGGGCCCTACGAGCAGTACTTC.

The rearrangement links TRBV27 to TRBJ1-5; weak D call: TRBD1 (5 bases). The CDR3 covers 16 residues. The V gene lost 4 bases and the J gene lost 5 bases, with 18 bases spanning the gap. Germline CDR1 is MNHEY and CDR2 is SMNVEV (reference sequence). The CDR3 is CASSSRDYGGDQPQHF. CDR3 nucleotides: TGTGCCAGCAGTTCACGGGACTACGGGGGGGATCAGCCCCAGCATTTT.

This chain links TRBV28 with TRBJ2-1, with D possibly being TRBD1 (5 bases). The CDR3 is 15 amino acids. Germline loops: CDR1 MDHEN, CDR2 SYDVKM. V was pared by 4 bases and J by 3 bases, with 13 bases between. The CDR3 nucleotides are TGTGCCAGCAGTTCAACAGGCTACGACTACAATGAGCAGTTCTTC. The encoded protein is CASSSTGYDYNEQFF. The full variable domain, in which reference TRBV28 and TRBJ2-1 provide the parts outside the CDR3, is DVKVTQSSRYLVKRTGEKVFLECVQDMDHENMFWYRQDPGLGLRLIYFSYDVKMKEKGDIPEGYSVSREKKERFSLILESASTNQTSMYLCASSSTGYDYNEQFFGPGTRLTVL.

Only one count was recorded for this clone. The chain carries TRBV19 and TRBJ2-7; TRBD1 matches at 9 bases. The junction had 7 bases not matched to a gene; V was cut back by 3 bases and J by 7 bases. The CDR3 is 14 amino acids. Germline V gene sequence: CDR1 LNHDA, CDR2 SQIVND (reference sequence). The CDR3 DNA reads TGTGCCAGTAGTATGGGACAGGGCTCGGGAGAGCAGTACTTC. It yields the protein CASSMGQGSGEQYF. Using reference TRBV19 and TRBJ2-7 for the parts outside the CDR3, the full variable domain is DGGITQSPKYLFRKEGQNVTLSCEQNLNHDAMYWYRQDPGQGLRLIYYSQIVNDFQKGDIAEGYSVSREKKESFPLTVTSAQKNPTAFYLCASSMGQGSGEQYFGPGTRLTVT.

The V call is TRBV19, the J call TRBJ1-2; 9 bases are a match to TRBD1. The V and J ends lost 4 bases and 4 bases, in that order; junction bases with no gene match: 4. The CDR3 sequence is 14 residues long. Germline V CDR1 and CDR2: LNHDA, SQIVND (reference sequence). CDR3 in amino acids: CASSKGQGGYGYTF. The CDR3 nucleotides are TGTGCCAGTAGTAAGGGACAGGGTGGCTATGGCTACACCTTC.

In DNA form, the CDR3 reads TGTGCTAGTGGTTTGCAGGGTTTGGGCAATGAGCAGTTCTTC. Translated: CASGLQGLGNEQFF. This chain connects TRBV12-5 to TRBJ2-1, with D maybe TRBD1 (5 bases). CDR3 length: 14 amino acids. The V end lost 2 bases, the J end lost 6 bases, and 11 bases lay between the germline ends. Germline lookup yields CDR1 LGHNT and CDR2 FRNRAP.

The rearrangement links TRBV19 to TRBJ1-3; 11 nucleotides agree with TRBD1. The J segment lost 4 bases and the V segment lost 6 bases, leaving 5 bases of the junction unmatched. The germline gives CDR1 LNHDA, CDR2 SQIVND (reference sequence). CDR3 length equals 15 residues. The CDR3 DNA sequence: TGTGCCAGTAGCCCCGGGACAGGGGGAGGAAACACCATATATTTT. This codes for CASSPGTGGGNTIYF.

This clone was recorded once. The V call is TRBV27, the J call TRBJ1-1; D not resolved. Trimming removed 4 bases from V and 3 bases from J, with 12 bases in between. The CDR3 contains 14 residues. Looked up from germline, CDR1 is MNHEY and CDR2 is SMNVEV (reference sequence). Here the CDR3 DNA reads TGTGCCAGCAGTTCCACAGCGGGTCACACTGAAGCTTTCTTT. Its protein is CASSSTAGHTEAFF.

The chain has TRBV7-2 and TRBJ1-5; D unclear. Trimming removed 5 bases from V and 5 bases from J, with 16 bases in between. In germline, CDR1 is SGHTA, CDR2 FQGNSA. The CDR3 contains 15 residues. CDR3 nucleotide sequence: TGTGCCAGCAGCGCAACCGGGATCCTTTATCAGCCCCAGCATTTT. Amino acids: CASSATGILYQPQHF.

The gene calls are TRBV27 and TRBJ2-7; possibly TRBD1 for D (6 bases). Germline V gene data show CDR1 as MNHEY and CDR2 as SMNVEV (reference sequence). The CDR3 spans 16 residues. V was shortened by 6 bases and J by 0 bases, with 18 bases between the two germline ends. The CDR3, as DNA: TGTGCCAGCAGCCGCTTAGGACAGTTTAGCTCCTACGAGCAGTACTTC. Translated: CASSRLGQFSSYEQYF.

This chain links TRBV30 with TRBJ1-1, with 9 bases matching TRBD1. The CDR3 is made up of 13 amino acids. Germline CDR1 GTSNPN, CDR2 SVGIG (reference sequence). The trim removed 4 bases at V and 12 bases at J, leaving 12 bases unmatched. The CDR3 nucleotides read TGTGCCTGGATTAAAACAGGGGGCGCCTGGCCTTTCTTT. Amino acid sequence: CAWIKTGGAWPFF.

The V gene is TRBV6-1, the J gene TRBJ1-3; tentative D call: TRBD1 (6 bases). V lost 2 bases, J lost 0 bases, and 11 bases lay in between. Germline loops: CDR1 MNHNS, CDR2 SASEGT. This CDR3 contains 16 residues. The CDR3 nucleotides are TGTGCCAGCAGTGAAAGTGGGGGGGCCTCTGGAAACACCATATATTTT. Translating gives CASSESGGASGNTIYF.

V gene TRBV10-2 combines with J gene TRBJ2-2, with a weak D call TRBD1 (6 bases). V lost 1 base and J lost 7, with 13 bases in between. Germline V gene sequence: CDR1 WSHSY, CDR2 SAAADI. The CDR3 is made up of 15 amino acids. The CDR3 region has the DNA TGCGCCAGCAGTGAGTGGGACACCGTAAACGGGGAGCTGTTTTTT. Translating gives CASSEWDTVNGELFF.

CDR3 nucleotide sequence: TGTGCCAGCAGCTCGACAGGCTGGGACGGCTATGGCTACACCTTC. This codes for CASSSTGWDGYGYTF. The J gene is TRBJ1-2, the V gene TRBV7-2; possibly TRBD1 for D (6 bases). The CDR3 runs to 15 residues. Germline-derived CDR1 and CDR2 are SGHTA and FQGNSA. V lost 4 bases and J 4 bases, leaving 16 bases between the germline ends. The full variable domain, rest sourced from reference TRBV7-2 and TRBJ1-2, is GAGVSQSPSNKVTEKGKDVELRCDPISGHTALYWYRQSLGQGLEFLIYFQGNSAPDKSGLPSDRFSAERTGGSVSTLTIQRTQQEDSAVYLCASSSTGWDGYGYTFGSGTRLTVV.

V and J are TRBV5-8 and TRBJ1-4; D not resolved. The germline V and J ends were trimmed by 0 bases and 0 bases, with 9 bases remaining between them. Germline lookup yields CDR1 SGHTS and CDR2 YDEGEE. This CDR3 is built from 16 residues. This CDR3 is CASSLGRTATNEKLFF. The CDR3 DNA reads as TGTGCCAGCAGCTTGGGCCGTACGGCAACTAATGAAAAACTGTTTTTT.

CDR3 in DNA: TGCAGCGTTGTAGTGCGGGGGGGCTTCTACGAGCAGTACTTC. This gives the protein CSVVVRGGFYEQYF. The gene calls are TRBV29-1 and TRBJ2-7; 9 nucleotides agree with TRBD2. V gave up 4 bases and J gave up 3 bases; unmatched junction bases: 7. This CDR3 is 14 amino acids long. CDR1 is SQVTM and CDR2 is ANQGSEA in the germline V gene.

This CDR3 is CALTGNGDTEAFF. Written as DNA, the CDR3 is TGTGCTTTAACAGGGAACGGGGACACTGAAGCTTTCTTT. This sequence joins TRBV28 and TRBJ1-1, with a weak D call TRBD1 (6 bases). CDR1 is MDHEN, CDR2 SYDVKM, per germline. The CDR3 extends over 13 amino acids.

This clone was observed a single time. V gene TRBV18 combines with J gene TRBJ2-1; 8 bases match TRBD2. The V gene end was trimmed by 3 bases and the J gene end by 6 bases; junction bases not matched to a gene: 4. The germline gives CDR1 KGHSH, CDR2 LQKENI. CDR3 length: 14 residues. CDR3 bases: TGTGCCAGCTCACCCCTCGGGGGGGGCAATGAGCAGTTCTTC. Its protein is CASSPLGGGNEQFF. Using reference TRBV18 and TRBJ2-1 for the parts outside the CDR3, the full variable domain is NAGVMQNPRHLVRRRGQEARLRCSPMKGHSHVYWYRQLPEEGLKFMVYLQKENIIDESGMPKERFSAEFPKEGPSILRIQQVVRGDSAAYFCASSPLGGGNEQFFGPGTRLTVL.

The rearrangement joins TRBV7-9 to TRBJ2-7; 7 nucleotides line up with TRBD1. Trimming at V came to 1 base and at J to 4 bases, leaving 10 bases not matched to a gene. This CDR3 has 16 residues. Germline-derived CDR1 and CDR2 are SEHNR and FQNEAQ (reference sequence). Here the CDR3 reads CASSLDVTGKLYEQYF. CDR3 nucleotides: TGTGCCAGCAGCTTAGACGTGACAGGGAAACTATACGAGCAGTACTTC.

The chain employs TRBV7-8 and TRBJ1-1; 10 bases line up with TRBD1. V was pared by 1 base and J by 11 bases, with 10 bases of the junction left unmatched. Per germline, CDR1 SGHVS and CDR2 FQNEAQ. This CDR3 has 15 amino acids. This CDR3 is CASSLGPGQGIDAFF. CDR3 DNA: TGTGCCAGCAGCTTAGGACCGGGACAGGGGATAGACGCTTTCTTT. The complete variable domain, with remaining parts taken from reference TRBV7-8 and TRBJ1-1, reads GAGVSQSPRYKVAKRGQDVALRCDPISGHVSLFWYQQALGQGPEFLTYFQNEAQLDKSGLPSDRFFAERPEGSVSTLKIQRTQQEDSAVYLCASSLGPGQGIDAFFGQGTRLTVV.

This chain links TRBV5-4 with TRBJ2-5, with 8 bases matching TRBD2. Germline CDR1 reads SGHNT; CDR2 reads YYREEE (reference sequence). V was pared by 3 bases and J by 4 bases, with 8 bases of the junction left unmatched. The CDR3 consists of 15 residues. The CDR3: CASSSVLGGGETQYF. The CDR3, as DNA: TGTGCCAGCAGCTCCGTACTCGGGGGGGGAGAGACCCAGTACTTC.

The chain couples TRBV27 to TRBJ2-7; TRBD1 matches 7 bases. This CDR3 is built from 14 residues. The ends lost 6 bases at V and 1 base at J; junction bases unmatched: 6. CDR1 is MNHEY, CDR2 SMNVEV, per germline (reference sequence). The CDR3: CASRRQGISYEQYF. CDR3 bases: TGTGCCAGCAGGCGACAGGGTATATCCTACGAGCAGTACTTC.

In DNA, the CDR3 is TGTGCCAGCAGTTTCACTAGCGGATCGACCTACGAGCAGTACTTC. This sequence encodes CASSFTSGSTYEQYF. The chain carries TRBV27 and TRBJ2-7, with 8 bases identical to TRBD2. V dropped 3 bases and J dropped 2; count of bases not matched to a gene: 6. The germline gives CDR1 MNHEY, CDR2 SMNVEV (reference sequence). This CDR3 contains 15 residues.